Presented here are 14 T cell receptor beta chains from one specimen sequenced in a study of T cell repertoires in cytomegalovirus infection. TCRdb re-derived calls from the reads in MiXCR, one entry per CDR3 protein. The data contain some 300,000 distinct CDR3 sequences, about an eighth of them singletons. The sequenced material came from PBMCs. These receptors all come from a human donor in good health (CMV status not recorded). Some clones in this sample may be carry-over from other donors' samples.

The rearrangement uses TRBV6-6 and TRBJ2-1, with 10 bases that match TRBD2. Germline CDR1 reads MNHNY; CDR2 reads SVGAGI (reference sequence). This CDR3 has 16 amino acids. Losses at the gene ends were 2 bases for V and 7 bases for J; bases not matched to a gene: 8. This chain's CDR3 is CASSYPTGTSANEQFF. The CDR3 bases are TGTGCCAGCAGTTACCCGACCGGGACTAGCGCAAATGAGCAGTTCTTC.

The sample holds one count of this clonotype. This sequence joins TRBV29-1 and TRBJ1-2; 7 positions agree with TRBD1. V was pared by 6 bases and J by 4 bases, with 11 bases of the junction left unmatched. From germline, CDR1 is SQVTM and CDR2 ANQGSEA. CDR3 length: 14 residues. This chain's CDR3 is CSVDGEGAFYGYTF. CDR3 DNA sequence: TGCAGCGTGGACGGGGAGGGGGCTTTCTATGGCTACACCTTC.

This clonotype was seen ten or more times. In DNA, the CDR3 is TGTGCCAGCAGCTTAGCCGCGGGGACTAGACCTCTCGAGCAGTACTTC. It yields the protein CASSLAAGTRPLEQYF. This chain uses TRBV11-2 with TRBJ2-7; 8 positions match TRBD2. CDR1 and CDR2 from the germline V gene are SGHAT and FQNNGV. The CDR3 is made up of 16 amino acids. With V trimmed by 1 base and J by 6 bases, 11 bases remained unmatched.

At least ten counts were recorded for this clonotype. The rearrangement links TRBV7-2 to TRBJ1-1; a possible D gene is TRBD1 (5 bases). Between the trimmed V and J ends, which lost 6 bases and 1 base, there was a span of 9 bases. The CDR3 runs to 13 residues. In germline, CDR1 is SGHTA, CDR2 FQGNSA. CDR3 bases: TGTGCCAGCAGGCGGACATCGAACACTGAAGCTTTCTTT. Amino acid sequence: CASRRTSNTEAFF.

Ten or more counts support this clonotype. The rearrangement links TRBV7-6 to TRBJ2-4; D ambiguous. Germline V gives CDR1 SGHVS, CDR2 FNYEAQ. The CDR3 sequence is 14 residues long. V was clipped by 0 bases and J by 6 bases, with 9 bases between them. The CDR3 nucleotides are TGTGCCAGCAGCTTAGCAGGCGTCGGAAACATTCAGTACTTC. Its protein product is CASSLAGVGNIQYF. Full variable domain (outside the CDR3, taken from reference TRBV7-6 and TRBJ2-4): GAGVSQSPRYKVTKRGQDVALRCDPISGHVSLYWYRQALGQGPEFLTYFNYEAQQDKSGLPNDRFSAERPEGSISTLTIQRTEQRDSAMYRCASSLAGVGNIQYFGAGTRLSVL.

This chain joins TRBV24-1 and TRBJ2-1, with 7 bases aligning to TRBD2. The germline CDR1 and CDR2 sequences are KGHDR and SFDVKD. CDR3 length: 14 residues. V was pared by 3 bases and J by 10 bases, with 8 bases of the junction left unmatched. This CDR3 is CATSDRGDAEEQFF. Here the CDR3 DNA reads TGTGCCACCAGTGATCGGGGGGACGCGGAAGAGCAGTTCTTC.

V gene TRBV4-1 combines with J gene TRBJ1-1; D is possibly TRBD1 (5 bases). The length of the CDR3 is 15 residues. The V gene lost 4 bases and the J gene lost 8 bases, with 20 bases spanning the gap. Per the germline V gene, CDR1 is MGHRA and CDR2 is YSYEKL. CDR3 sequence reads: CASSLSLRGLEEAFF. The CDR3 coding sequence is TGCGCCAGCAGCCTATCTCTGAGGGGTCTTGAGGAAGCTTTCTTT.

Many counts were recorded for this clonotype. The chain is built from TRBV11-2 and TRBJ1-2, with unresolved D. Germline-derived CDR1 and CDR2 are SGHAT and FQNNGV. The CDR3 runs 15 residues. V lost 0 bases and J lost 0, with 8 bases in between. The chain's CDR3 is CASSLDSNPNYGYTF. DNA of the CDR3: TGTGCCAGCAGCTTAGATTCAAATCCTAACTATGGCTACACCTTC.

The genes are TRBV7-9 and TRBJ2-6, with D unclear. The CDR3 extends over 18 amino acids. With 2 bases removed from V and 0 bases from J, the gap between germline ends came to 14 bases. Germline CDR1 is SEHNR and CDR2 is FQNEAQ (reference sequence). The CDR3 sequence is CASSLRLAFHSGANVLTF. CDR3 bases: TGTGCCAGCAGCTTAAGACTCGCGTTCCACTCTGGGGCCAACGTCCTGACTTTC.

This clonotype was observed many times. V is TRBV7-8 and J is TRBJ2-4; 7 bases are shared with TRBD1. Germline trimming cut 0 bases from V and 0 bases from J; bases unmatched to any gene: 8. The V gene's germline CDR1 is SGHVS and CDR2 FQNEAQ. The CDR3 has 18 residues. The CDR3 sequence is CASSLALRQGLAKNIQYF. The CDR3 nucleotides read TGTGCCAGCAGCTTAGCCTTACGACAGGGTTTAGCCAAAAACATTCAGTACTTC. The entire variable domain, with the rest obtained from reference TRBV7-8 and TRBJ2-4, is as follows: GAGVSQSPRYKVAKRGQDVALRCDPISGHVSLFWYQQALGQGPEFLTYFQNEAQLDKSGLPSDRFFAERPEGSVSTLKIQRTQQEDSAVYLCASSLALRQGLAKNIQYFGAGTRLSVL.

The chain is built from TRBV5-4 and TRBJ2-5, with a weak D call TRBD2 (6 bases). Germline V gene data show CDR1 as SGHNT and CDR2 as YYREEE (reference sequence). Trimming cost V 5 bases and J 5 bases, with 16 bases left between them. CDR3 size: 14 residues. The CDR3 DNA follows: TGTGCCAGCAGATTCGGGGGTTCAGGGGAGACCCAGTACTTC. Its protein product is CASRFGGSGETQYF. The whole variable domain, remainder taken from reference TRBV5-4 and TRBJ2-5, is ETGVTQSPTHLIKTRGQQVTLRCSSQSGHNTVSWYQQALGQGPQFIFQYYREEENGRGNFPPRFSGLQFPNYSSELNVNALELDDSALYLCASRFGGSGETQYFGPGTRLLVL.

This clonotype was recorded at least ten times. V gene TRBV7-2 combines with J gene TRBJ1-6; 10 bases map to TRBD1. Germline V gene lookup returns CDR1 SGHTA and CDR2 FQGNSA. CDR3 size: 14 residues. J lost 4 bases, V lost 8 bases, and 2 bases had no gene match. The CDR3 reads CASPGQGYNSPLHF. CDR3 nucleotides: TGTGCCAGCCCGGGACAGGGGTATAATTCACCCCTCCACTTT. The full variable domain, completed using reference TRBV7-2 and TRBJ1-6, is GAGVSQSPSNKVTEKGKDVELRCDPISGHTALYWYRQSLGQGLEFLIYFQGNSAPDKSGLPSDRFSAERTGGSVSTLTIQRTQQEDSAVYLCASPGQGYNSPLHFGNGTRLTVT.

This clonotype was counted at least ten times. The rearrangement uses TRBV11-2 and TRBJ1-1; D remains unclear. The CDR3 covers 13 residues. CDR1 and CDR2 from the germline V gene are SGHAT and FQNNGV. The V end lost 2 bases, the J end lost 9 bases, and 13 bases lay between the germline ends. This CDR3 is CASSLLGVAKAFF. The CDR3 bases are TGTGCCAGCAGCTTATTGGGAGTAGCTAAAGCTTTCTTT.

This chain uses TRBV6-1 with TRBJ2-7; D call uncertain. There are 17 residues in the CDR3. CDR1 and CDR2 (germline): MNHNS, SASEGT. V lost 0 bases to trimming and J lost 0 bases, with 15 bases between them. CDR3 in DNA: TGTGCCAGCAGTGAAGCGCTAGGGATTTCAGTCTCCTACGAGCAGTACTTC. Protein: CASSEALGISVSYEQYF.